The present T cell receptor (beta chain) was sequenced within a study of T cells in Graves' hyperthyroidism and ophthalmopathy. V was clipped by 2 bases and J by 3 bases; unmatched bases: 2. The germline gives CDR1 SGHDT, CDR2 YYEEEE. CDR3 length equals 14 residues. Ten or more counts support this clonotype. Amplified TCR beta CDR3 regions derived from RNA transcripts. HTBI primers were employed in a first-round RT-PCR of the TCR CDR3. A single record per CDR3 protein comes from TCRdb applying MiXCR to the multiplex PCR reads. Here the sample spans about 260,000 distinct CDR3 sequences, roughly 15% being singletons. PBMCs were collected from an approximately 10 ml volume of fresh peripheral blood.

The sequence was collected from a woman aged 18 to 35 with Graves' ophthalmopathy. The sequenced material came from blood. The chain is built from TRBV5-6 and TRBJ2-1; the match to TRBD1 covers 7 bases. For the CDR3, the DNA is TGTGCCAGCAGCTTCAACAGGGGCTACAATGAGCAGTTCTTC. This encodes CASSFNRGYNEQFF.